Sequencing of this T cell receptor (beta chain) was carried out in a study of metastatic and nonmetastatic thyroid tumors (dated by TCRdb to 2018 to 2020). Describing the broader study: Repertoires from peripheral blood and from tumor or nodule tissue samples of malignant and benign thyroid patients were compared.

Comment on this clone: It has no known antigen specificity. The germline gene is not matched at one end of the junction; a read error may be the cause.

No treatment had been received by any patient before thyroid surgery. The study retrospectively analysed patient clinical samples collected from about 2012 to 2018 using T-cell receptor beta sequencing. Taken from cysteine to phenylalanine, the CDR3 has 15 residues. Just the 45-base CDR3 DNA is kept, in frame starting at base 1. Taken from the germline V gene, the CDR1 and CDR2 loops are SGHTA and FQGNSA. Receptor libraries were prepared by PCR. Data came from an Illumina HiSeq 4000. High-throughput sequencing was used to profile the TCR beta-chain CDR3 region of every patient. Per the original workflow: Drawing on CDR3 differences between clinicopathological groups, the researchers built a classifier meant to tell apart patients with distant-metastatic papillary thyroid cancer. To measure repertoire diversity the researchers used the Shannon index, while the Morisita-Horn index served to gauge how similar the tumor and blood repertoires were. TCRdb reran the public reads through fastp at Q25 and MiXCR, keeping productive beta chains. In this record, the V and J calls reflect TCRdb's handling and not the investigators' own analysis. For this sample there are about 7,000 clones; 15% to 20% appear just once. The ten largest clones take up 24% of the sample.

Study-wide conclusions, independent of this receptor: TCR beta diversity was reported as significantly higher in malignant tumors than in benign nodules, in both blood and tumor samples.

This chain is built from TRBV7-2 and TRBJ1-6; the D gene remains uncertain. This TCR came from a male donor with papillary thyroid cancer or a benign thyroid nodule (not recorded which). Some clones in this sample may be carry-over from other donors' samples. Sequencing used adjacent normal tissue. In nucleotides, the sequence is TGCGCCAGCAGCTTTAGCGAAACTAATAATTCACCCCTCCACTTT. It is translated as CASSFSETNNSPLHF.